Given below is one T cell receptor (beta chain) in context. This CDR3 comprises 16 residues. Per germline, CDR1 MNHNS and CDR2 SASEGT. With 1 base removed from V and 2 bases from J, the gap between germline ends came to 12 bases. This record comes from a study of T cell responses to AZD1222 COVID-19 vaccine. Here immunoSEQ multiplex PCR was the method, and the copy in TCRdb shows in-frame clones only, minus some. In the table there are around 84,000 clones, around 87% of which are singletons. The material sequenced was peripheral blood, taken on day 0 of AZD1222 vaccination. The source of this sequence is an adult in good health. The chain carries TRBV6-1 and TRBJ1-5; D not certain. The CDR3 protein is CASSEGLGIRNQPQHF. CDR3 coding DNA: TGTGCCAGCAGTGAAGGACTGGGTATTCGCAATCAGCCCCAGCATTTT.